This TCR beta chain was sequenced for a study of Graves' ophthalmopathy and Graves' hyperthyroidism. Study overall: No treatment had been given when peripheral blood was collected at initial diagnosis.

Ophthalmopathy donors were characterized by moderate-to-severe activity, CAS of at least 3, NOSPECS of at least 4, and duration under 3 months. The authors diagnosed from clinical symptoms, serum thyroxine, TRAb, thyroid ultrasound and orbital computed tomography. The authors amplified TCR beta CDR3 regions, and they did so from RNA transcripts for repertoire sequencing. The first round was an RT-PCR with HTBI primers, and the second round was a multiplex PCR. TCRdb ran MiXCR on the multiplex PCR reads and lists one entry per CDR3 protein. This sample yields some 400,000 distinct CDR3 sequences, of which 15% to 20% are seen a single time; roughly 1.5% belongs to the top ten. Points on this clonotype: Its antigen is unknown. A read error is possible here, since a much larger clone lies one base away.

Study findings and constraints: Most clonotypes expanded in thyroid above 0.001 frequency were present in blood too.

Germline values: CDR1 SGHTA, CDR2 FQGNSA. The CDR3 is 14 amino acids. The V and J ends lost 5 bases and 7 bases, in that order; junction bases with no gene match: 7. This rearrangement joins TRBV7-2 to TRBJ2-5; 10 positions agree with TRBD1. The clonotype comes from a young woman with Graves' ophthalmopathy. Material for sequencing was peripheral blood. CDR3 amino acids: CASSRTGGEMTQYF. In nucleotides, the CDR3 is TGTGCCAGCAGCAGGACAGGGGGAGAAATGACCCAGTACTTC.